The next 19 T cell receptor beta chains were all read from a single sample in a study of spatial heterogeneity in lung cancer. TCRdb processed the 5' RACE reads anew with MiXCR; each CDR3 protein has one entry. Altogether under 75,000 distinct CDR3 sequences are present, 7.5% to 9% being singletons, with the ten largest covering around 16%. Time point reported: sample taken at primary tumor resection. Whole RNA from tumor, nontumor lung or frozen PBMC was sequenced unsorted. The sample consisted of PBMCs, taken at surgery. These receptors were collected from a female donor with early-stage non-small cell lung cancer.

This clonotype has ten or more counts. J is TRBJ2-4 and V is TRBV6-5; the match to TRBD1 covers 11 bases. The ends lost 2 bases at V and 1 base at J; junction bases unmatched: 4. The CDR3 is 17 residues long. CDR1 is MNHEY and CDR2 is SVGAGI in the germline V gene. The chain's CDR3 is CASSYGQGAVAKNIQYF. The CDR3 nucleotides are TGTGCCAGCAGTTACGGACAGGGGGCCGTGGCCAAAAACATTCAGTACTTC.

This clonotype was found many times. The CDR3 sequence: CASSYSLDRGQPQHF. In DNA form, the CDR3 reads TGTGCCAGCAGTTACTCGCTGGACAGGGGACAGCCCCAGCATTTT. The chain is built from TRBV6-5 and TRBJ1-5; 9 nucleotides agree with TRBD1. Losses at the gene ends were 0 bases for V and 7 bases for J; bases not matched to a gene: 4. The CDR3 sequence is 15 residues long. CDR1 and CDR2 (germline): MNHEY, SVGAGI.

In this sample, this clonotype turned up a few times. The chain uses TRBV5-6 and TRBJ2-1; the D gene is possibly TRBD1 (5 bases). Germline V gene lookup returns CDR1 SGHDT and CDR2 YYEEEE. The length of the CDR3 is 15 residues. Trimming stripped 0 bases from V and 4 bases from J, with 11 bases between. The CDR3 reads CASSLDGRVYNEQFF. Written as DNA, the CDR3 is TGTGCCAGCAGCTTGGACGGCAGGGTTTACAATGAGCAGTTCTTC. Full variable domain (rest looked up from reference TRBV5-6 and TRBJ2-1): DAGVTQSPTHLIKTRGQQVTLRCSPKSGHDTVSWYQQALGQGPQFIFQYYEEEERQRGNFPDRFSGHQFPNYSSELNVNALLLGDSALYLCASSLDGRVYNEQFFGPGTRLTVL.

This chain connects TRBV5-1 to TRBJ1-1, with D unclear. Germline assignment: CDR1 SGHRS and CDR2 YFSETQ. Trimming left V 1 base short and J 2 bases short, with 15 bases between. CDR3 length: 16 residues. The CDR3 DNA is TGCGCCAGCAGCTTGCCGGAGAACGCCTTAAACACTGAAGCTTTCTTT. Protein: CASSLPENALNTEAFF.

This clonotype was seen only a few times. This rearrangement joins TRBV5-1 to TRBJ2-3; 9 bases line up with TRBD1. CDR1 SGHRS and CDR2 YFSETQ come from the germline V gene. The CDR3 contains 15 residues. V trimming: 4 bases; J trimming: 6 bases; junction bases outside the gene matches: 9. CDR3 in amino acids: CASSGRRTGVDTQYF. The CDR3 nucleotides read TGCGCCAGCAGCGGACGCAGGACAGGGGTGGATACGCAGTATTTT. The entire variable domain, with the rest obtained from reference TRBV5-1 and TRBJ2-3, is as follows: KAGVTQTPRYLIKTRGQQVTLSCSPISGHRSVSWYQQTPGQGLQFLFEYFSETQRNKGNFPGRFSGRQFSNSRSEMNVSTLELGDSALYLCASSGRRTGVDTQYFGPGTRLTVL.

This clonotype has a count of ten or more. CDR3 nucleotides: TGCAGTGCCCAAAGGGGGAAGTCGAACACCGGGGAGCTGTTTTTT. Encoded protein: CSAQRGKSNTGELFF. V is TRBV20-1 and J is TRBJ2-2; D might be TRBD1 (6 bases). The CDR3 runs to 15 residues. In germline, CDR1 is DFQATT, CDR2 SNEGSKA (reference sequence). V lost 6 bases to trimming and J lost 0 bases, with 14 bases between them.

This clonotype was observed a handful of times. CDR3 coding DNA: TGCGCCAGCAGTGGTCCCCGGGACTGGTGCTATGGCTACACCTTC. Protein product: CASSGPRDWCYGYTF. This chain uses TRBV10-1 with TRBJ1-2; D is perhaps TRBD1 (5 bases). CDR3 size: 15 residues. Deletions cut 4 bases from V and 4 bases from J, with 16 bases between. Per germline, CDR1 WNHNN and CDR2 SYGVQD (reference sequence).

This clonotype has at least ten counts. The chain recombines TRBV19 with TRBJ2-2; 12 positions match TRBD2. V dropped 5 bases and J dropped 5; count of bases not matched to a gene: 9. The CDR3 loop spans 17 amino acids. Germline CDR1 reads LNHDA; CDR2 reads SQIVND (reference sequence). The CDR3 bases are TGTGCCAGTAGTTCTCGACTAGCGGGGGCCAATACCGGGGAGCTGTTTTTT. Its translation is CASSSRLAGANTGELFF.

This clonotype has a count of ten or more. The chain recombines TRBV28 with TRBJ1-1; D is possibly TRBD1 (5 bases). The CDR3 has 13 residues. V was pared by 4 bases and J by 1 base, with 7 bases between. Germline lookup yields CDR1 MDHEN and CDR2 SYDVKM. CDR3 nucleotides: TGTGCCAGCAGTTCCGGGACGAACACTGAAGCTTTCTTT. Translating it yields CASSSGTNTEAFF.

There are a few counts of this clonotype. The chain recombines TRBV7-2 with TRBJ1-1; no firm D call. The CDR3 spans 16 residues. CDR1 SGHTA and CDR2 FQGNSA come from the germline V gene. Trimming took 5 bases from V and 4 from J, leaving 20 bases between them. The CDR3 loop reads CASSTEGRSFGTEAFF. The CDR3 coding sequence is TGTGCCAGCAGCACAGAAGGACGGTCGTTTGGCACTGAAGCTTTCTTT.

This clonotype was seen at least ten times. The rearrangement joins TRBV29-1 to TRBJ1-5; 7 bases align to TRBD1. The germline gives CDR1 SQVTM, CDR2 ANQGSEA. This CDR3 has 13 amino acids. J gave up 3 bases and V 4 bases, and 3 bases lay outside the gene matches. CDR3 DNA sequence: TGCAGCGTTGTGACAGGGCACAATCAGCCCCAGCATTTT. Protein: CSVVTGHNQPQHF. Full variable domain (remainder filled in from reference TRBV29-1 and TRBJ1-5): SAVISQKPSRDICQRGTSLTIQCQVDSQVTMMFWYRQQPGQSLTLIATANQGSEATYESGFVIDKFPISRPNLTFSTLTVSNMSPEDSSIYLCSVVTGHNQPQHFGDGTRLSIL.

The genes are TRBV4-1 and TRBJ2-2; TRBD1 matches 7 bases. The germline V gene has CDR1 MGHRA and CDR2 YSYEKL. The CDR3 is made up of 16 amino acids. Trimming at V came to 4 bases and at J to 7 bases, leaving 12 bases not matched to a gene. For the CDR3, the DNA is TGCGCCAGCAGCCCCCGTCTTACAGGGGTCGGCGGGGAGCTGTTTTTT. Residues: CASSPRLTGVGGELFF.

This clonotype has ten or more counts. The genes are TRBV29-1 and TRBJ2-4; D perhaps matches TRBD2 (6 bases). Germline V lookup: CDR1 SQVTM, CDR2 ANQGSEA. This CDR3 contains 15 residues. Trimming stripped 0 bases from V and 2 bases from J, with 11 bases between. The DNA of the CDR3 is TGCAGCGTTGAAGAGTTCGGGAGAACCAAAAACATTCAGTACTTC. Translated: CSVEEFGRTKNIQYF.

The chain joins TRBV6-5 to TRBJ2-6, with D uncertain. Trimming removed 6 bases from V and 0 bases from J, with 12 bases in between. Germline V gene sequence: CDR1 MNHEY, CDR2 SVGAGI. The CDR3 has 16 residues. CDR3: CASSRGSYSGANVLTF. CDR3 nucleotides: TGTGCCAGCAGCCGAGGATCATACTCTGGGGCCAACGTCCTGACTTTC.

This clonotype was recorded many times. The chain employs TRBV20-1 and TRBJ2-7; 7 bases are a match to TRBD2. Trimming at V came to 5 bases and at J to 2 bases, leaving 3 bases not matched to a gene. This CDR3 is built from 12 residues. The germline gives CDR1 DFQATT, CDR2 SNEGSKA (reference sequence). In DNA form, the CDR3 reads TGCAGTGCTGAGCGGGGCCCCTACGAGCAGTACTTC. It yields the protein CSAERGPYEQYF.

The chain is built from TRBV7-3 and TRBJ1-2; the D gene is possibly TRBD1 (5 bases). CDR1 and CDR2 from the germline V gene are SGHTA and FQGTGA. V gave up 1 base and J gave up 6 bases, with 9 bases separating them. The CDR3 sequence is 13 residues long. The DNA for the CDR3 is TGTGCCAGCAGCTTAAGCAGGGAGGATGGCTACACCTTC. Translated: CASSLSREDGYTF.

About this clonotype: At one of its ends the junction is not consistent with the germline gene, which may arise from a read error. The J gene is TRBJ1-2, the V gene TRBV3-1; possible D gene TRBD1, 5 bases. The CDR3 contains 15 residues. Germline V gene data show CDR1 as LGHDT and CDR2 as YNNKEL (reference sequence). The CDR3 sequence is CASNQEVAGNYGYTF. The DNA for the CDR3 is TGTGCCAGCAACCAAGAAGTCGCAGGGAACTATGGCTACACCTTC.

DNA of the CDR3: TGCGCCAGCAGCCCAAGGACAGGAAACACTGAAGCTTTCTTT. It codes for CASSPRTGNTEAFF. The chain has TRBV5-1 and TRBJ1-1, with 7 positions matching TRBD1. Germline CDR1 reads SGHRS; CDR2 reads YFSETQ. This CDR3 is built from 14 residues. Trimming removed 4 bases from V and 2 bases from J; junction bases left unmatched: 5.

This clonotype was seen ten or more times. DNA of the CDR3: TGTGCCAGCGGGGGATATAGCAATCAGCCCCAGCATTTT. Encoded protein: CASGGYSNQPQHF. The chain recombines TRBV2 with TRBJ1-5; the D gene is possibly TRBD1 (5 bases). V was clipped by 8 bases and J by 0 bases, with 8 bases between them. The CDR3 totals 13 residues. Per germline, CDR1 SNHLY and CDR2 FYNNEI.